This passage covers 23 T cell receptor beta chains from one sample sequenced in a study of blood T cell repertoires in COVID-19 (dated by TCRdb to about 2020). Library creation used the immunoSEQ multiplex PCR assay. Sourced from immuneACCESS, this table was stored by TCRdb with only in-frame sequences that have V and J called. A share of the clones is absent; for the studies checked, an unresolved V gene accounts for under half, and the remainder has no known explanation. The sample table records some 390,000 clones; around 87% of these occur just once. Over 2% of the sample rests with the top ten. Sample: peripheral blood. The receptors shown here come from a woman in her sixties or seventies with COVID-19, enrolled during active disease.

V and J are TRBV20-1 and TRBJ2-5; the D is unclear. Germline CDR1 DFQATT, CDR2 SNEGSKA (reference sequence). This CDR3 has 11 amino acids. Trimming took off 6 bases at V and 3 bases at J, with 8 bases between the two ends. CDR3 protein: CSAEEEETQYF. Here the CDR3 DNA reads TGCAGTGCGGAAGAGGAAGAGACCCAGTACTTC.

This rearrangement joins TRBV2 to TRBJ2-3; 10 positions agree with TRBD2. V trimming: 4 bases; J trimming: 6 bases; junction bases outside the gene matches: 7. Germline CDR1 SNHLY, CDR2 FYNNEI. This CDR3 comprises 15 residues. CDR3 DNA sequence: TGTGCCAGCAGTGCCGCTAGCGGGGGTATTGATACGCAGTATTTT. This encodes CASSAASGGIDTQYF.

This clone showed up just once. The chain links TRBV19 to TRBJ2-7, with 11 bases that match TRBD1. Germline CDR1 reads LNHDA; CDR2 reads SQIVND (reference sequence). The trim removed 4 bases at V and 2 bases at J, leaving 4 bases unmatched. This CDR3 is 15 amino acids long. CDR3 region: CASSRGQGVAYEQYF. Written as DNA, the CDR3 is TGTGCCAGTAGTAGGGGACAGGGGGTCGCCTACGAGCAGTACTTC. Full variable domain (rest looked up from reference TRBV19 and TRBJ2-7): DGGITQSPKYLFRKEGQNVTLSCEQNLNHDAMYWYRQDPGQGLRLIYYSQIVNDFQKGDIAEGYSVSREKKESFPLTVTSAQKNPTAFYLCASSRGQGVAYEQYFGPGTRLTVT.

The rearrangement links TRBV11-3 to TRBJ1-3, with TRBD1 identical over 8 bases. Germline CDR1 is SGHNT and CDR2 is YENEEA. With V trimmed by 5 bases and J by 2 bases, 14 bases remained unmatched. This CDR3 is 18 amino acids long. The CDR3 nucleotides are TGTGCCAGCAGCCCTCGAATCAGTAACAGGGGGGCTGGAAACACCATATATTTT. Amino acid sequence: CASSPRISNRGAGNTIYF.

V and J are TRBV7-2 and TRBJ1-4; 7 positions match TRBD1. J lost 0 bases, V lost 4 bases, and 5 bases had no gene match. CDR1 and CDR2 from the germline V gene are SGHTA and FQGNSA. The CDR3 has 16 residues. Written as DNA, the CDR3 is TGTGCCAGCAGCTCCTACAGGGGTGCAACTAATGAAAAACTGTTTTTT. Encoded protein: CASSSYRGATNEKLFF. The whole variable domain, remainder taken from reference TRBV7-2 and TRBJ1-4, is GAGVSQSPSNKVTEKGKDVELRCDPISGHTALYWYRQSLGQGLEFLIYFQGNSAPDKSGLPSDRFSAERTGGSVSTLTIQRTQQEDSAVYLCASSSYRGATNEKLFFGSGTQLSVL.

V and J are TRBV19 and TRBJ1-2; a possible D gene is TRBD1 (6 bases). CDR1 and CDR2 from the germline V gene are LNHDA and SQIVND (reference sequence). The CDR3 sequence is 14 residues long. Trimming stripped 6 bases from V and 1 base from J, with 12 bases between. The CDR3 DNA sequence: TGTGCCAGTAGCCTAACAGGGAGTAACTATGGCTACACCTTC. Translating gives CASSLTGSNYGYTF.

The CDR3 DNA sequence: TGTGCCAGTAGCCACGGCGGGGCCCAGATGAACACTGAAGCTTTCTTT. It codes for CASSHGGAQMNTEAFF. This chain connects TRBV19 to TRBJ1-1, with D possibly being TRBD1 (5 bases). Germline V gene data show CDR1 as LNHDA and CDR2 as SQIVND (reference sequence). The CDR3 is 16 residues long. Trimming shortened V by 6 bases and J by 0 bases, and 17 bases separated the two germline ends. The variable domain in full, completed from reference TRBV19 and TRBJ1-1, reads DGGITQSPKYLFRKEGQNVTLSCEQNLNHDAMYWYRQDPGQGLRLIYYSQIVNDFQKGDIAEGYSVSREKKESFPLTVTSAQKNPTAFYLCASSHGGAQMNTEAFFGQGTRLTVV.

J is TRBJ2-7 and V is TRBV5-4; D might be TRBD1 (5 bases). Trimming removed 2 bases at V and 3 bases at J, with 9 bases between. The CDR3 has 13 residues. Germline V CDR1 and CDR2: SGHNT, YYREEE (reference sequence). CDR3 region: CASSFPTDYEQYF. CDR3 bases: TGTGCCAGCAGCTTCCCGACAGACTACGAGCAGTACTTC.

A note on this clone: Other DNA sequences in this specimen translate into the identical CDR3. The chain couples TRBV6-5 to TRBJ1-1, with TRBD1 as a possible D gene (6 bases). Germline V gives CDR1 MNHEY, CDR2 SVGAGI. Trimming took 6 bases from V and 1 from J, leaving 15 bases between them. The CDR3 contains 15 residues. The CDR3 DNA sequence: TGTGCCAGCAGCCGCTCCAGGGGTTCGAACACTGAAGCTTTCTTT. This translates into CASSRSRGSNTEAFF.

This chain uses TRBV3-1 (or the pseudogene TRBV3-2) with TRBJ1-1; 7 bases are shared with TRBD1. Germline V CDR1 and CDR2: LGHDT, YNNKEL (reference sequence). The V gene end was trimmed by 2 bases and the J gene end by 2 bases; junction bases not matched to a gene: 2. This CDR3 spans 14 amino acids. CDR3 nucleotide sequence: TGTGCCAGCAGCCAATCAGGGGGAAACACTGAAGCTTTCTTT. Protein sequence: CASSQSGGNTEAFF.

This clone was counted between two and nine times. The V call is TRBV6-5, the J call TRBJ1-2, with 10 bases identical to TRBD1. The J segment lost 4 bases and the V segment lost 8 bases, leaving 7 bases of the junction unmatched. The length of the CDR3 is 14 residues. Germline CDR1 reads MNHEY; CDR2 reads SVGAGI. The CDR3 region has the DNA TGTGCCAGCCTTGGGACAGGGGAAACCTATGGCTACACCTTC. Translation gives CASLGTGETYGYTF.

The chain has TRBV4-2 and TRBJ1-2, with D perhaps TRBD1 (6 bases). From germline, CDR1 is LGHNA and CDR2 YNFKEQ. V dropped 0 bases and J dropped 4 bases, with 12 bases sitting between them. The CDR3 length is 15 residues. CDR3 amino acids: CASSQEETGSYGYTF. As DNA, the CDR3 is TGTGCCAGCAGCCAAGAAGAAACAGGGAGCTATGGCTACACCTTC.

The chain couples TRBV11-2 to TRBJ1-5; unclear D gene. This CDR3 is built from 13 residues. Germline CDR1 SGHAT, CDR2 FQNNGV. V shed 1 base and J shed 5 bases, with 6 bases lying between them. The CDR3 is CASSLGGYQPQHF. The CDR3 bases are TGTGCCAGCAGCTTAGGCGGATATCAGCCCCAGCATTTT. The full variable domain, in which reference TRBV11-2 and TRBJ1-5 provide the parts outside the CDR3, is EAGVAQSPRYKIIEKRQSVAFWCNPISGHATLYWYQQILGQGPKLLIQFQNNGVVDDSQLPKDRFSAERLKGVDSTLKIQPAKLEDSAVYLCASSLGGYQPQHFGDGTRLSIL.

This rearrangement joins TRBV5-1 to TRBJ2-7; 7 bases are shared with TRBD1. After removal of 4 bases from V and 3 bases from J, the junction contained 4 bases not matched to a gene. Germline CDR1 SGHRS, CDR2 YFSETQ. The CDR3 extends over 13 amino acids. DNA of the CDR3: TGCGCCAGCAGCCCCGGGACAGTCTACGAGCAGTACTTC. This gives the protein CASSPGTVYEQYF.

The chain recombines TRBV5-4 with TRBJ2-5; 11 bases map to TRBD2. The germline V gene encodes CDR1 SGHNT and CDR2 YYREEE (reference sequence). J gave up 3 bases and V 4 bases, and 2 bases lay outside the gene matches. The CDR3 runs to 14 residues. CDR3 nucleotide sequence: TGTGCCAGCAGCCGGGGACTAGCGGAAGAGACCCAGTACTTC. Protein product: CASSRGLAEETQYF.

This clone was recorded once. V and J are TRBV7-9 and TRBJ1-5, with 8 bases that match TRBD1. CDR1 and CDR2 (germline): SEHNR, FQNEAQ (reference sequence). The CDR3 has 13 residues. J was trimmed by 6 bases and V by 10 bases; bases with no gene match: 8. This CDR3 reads CATQGAQGQPQHF. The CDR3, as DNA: TGTGCCACCCAGGGGGCGCAGGGTCAGCCCCAGCATTTT.

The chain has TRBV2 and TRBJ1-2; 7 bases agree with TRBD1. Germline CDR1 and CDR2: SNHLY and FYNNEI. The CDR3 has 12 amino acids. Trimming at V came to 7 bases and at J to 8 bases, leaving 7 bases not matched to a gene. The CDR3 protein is CASTLGQMGYTF. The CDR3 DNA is TGTGCCAGCACCTTGGGACAGATGGGCTACACCTTC.

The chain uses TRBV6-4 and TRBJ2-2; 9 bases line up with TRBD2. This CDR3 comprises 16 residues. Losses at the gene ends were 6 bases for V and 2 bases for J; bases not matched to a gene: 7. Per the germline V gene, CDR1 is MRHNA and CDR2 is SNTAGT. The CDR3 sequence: CASSFRTSANTGELFF. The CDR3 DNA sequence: TGTGCCAGCAGCTTCAGGACTAGCGCTAACACCGGGGAGCTGTTTTTT.

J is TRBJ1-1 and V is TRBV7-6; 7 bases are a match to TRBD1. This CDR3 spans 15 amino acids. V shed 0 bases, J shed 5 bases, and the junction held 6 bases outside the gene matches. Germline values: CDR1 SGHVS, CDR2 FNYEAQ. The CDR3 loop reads CASSLATGVGTEAFF. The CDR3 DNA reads TGTGCCAGCAGCTTAGCTACAGGGGTAGGGACTGAAGCTTTCTTT.

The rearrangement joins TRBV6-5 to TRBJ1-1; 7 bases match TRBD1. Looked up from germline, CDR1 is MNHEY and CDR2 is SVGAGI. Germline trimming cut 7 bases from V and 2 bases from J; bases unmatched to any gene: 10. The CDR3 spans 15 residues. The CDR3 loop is CASKRVTGPNTEAFF. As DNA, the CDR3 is TGTGCCAGCAAGCGGGTGACAGGGCCCAACACTGAAGCTTTCTTT.

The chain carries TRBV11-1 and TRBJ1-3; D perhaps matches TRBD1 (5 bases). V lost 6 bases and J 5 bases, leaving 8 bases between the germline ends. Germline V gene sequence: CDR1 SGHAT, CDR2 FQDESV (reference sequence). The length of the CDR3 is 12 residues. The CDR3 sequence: CASSRQRNTIYF. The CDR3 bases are TGTGCCAGCAGTCGACAGAGAAACACCATATATTTT.

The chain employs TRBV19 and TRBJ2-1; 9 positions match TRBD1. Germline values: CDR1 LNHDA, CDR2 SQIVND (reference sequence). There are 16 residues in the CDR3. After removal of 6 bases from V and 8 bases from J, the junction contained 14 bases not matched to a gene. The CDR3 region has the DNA TGTGCCAGTAGGGGGCGCGGGGGACAGGGTAACTATGAGCAGTTCTTC. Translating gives CASRGRGGQGNYEQFF.

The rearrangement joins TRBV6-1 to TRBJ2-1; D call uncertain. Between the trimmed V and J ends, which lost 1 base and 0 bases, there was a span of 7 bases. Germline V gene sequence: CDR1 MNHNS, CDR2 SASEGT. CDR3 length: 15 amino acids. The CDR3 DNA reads TGTGCCAGCAGTGAAGGAGGTTCCTCCTACAATGAGCAGTTCTTC. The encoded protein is CASSEGGSSYNEQFF.